In its sample, the clone carrying this TCR beta chain was seen a few times. Its specificity is not known. The ends lost 0 bases at V and 7 bases at J; junction bases unmatched: 4. Germline V lookup: CDR1 DFQATT, CDR2 SNEGSKA (reference sequence). The CDR3 runs to 15 residues. A single record per CDR3 protein comes from TCRdb applying MiXCR to the 5' RACE reads. Of 200,000 to 250,000 distinct CDR3 sequences listed, 6% to 7.5% were seen once; the top ten hold approximately 0.85%. This specimen comes from a study of T cells after yellow fever vaccination. For the study at large: Preparation of fractions with low cell numbers was performed using SMART-Seq v4 Ultra Low Input. Points from the study as a whole: By day 5 rather than day 15, the secondary response had peaked, though it was weaker. Subsequent booster samples again held most clones from primary vaccination (96% CD4, 85% to 90% CD8).

The chain uses TRBV20-1 and TRBJ2-1, with 12 bases lining up with TRBD2. The clonotype comes from a man aged 25-40 years who received the YFV17D yellow fever vaccine. The material was CD4+ T cells sorted from PBMCs, obtained 15 days after the yellow fever booster vaccination. The CDR3 is CSARDLAGGWNEQFF. In nucleotides, the CDR3 is TGCAGTGCTAGAGACCTAGCGGGAGGGTGGAATGAGCAGTTCTTC.